A single sample gave rise to the 5 T cell receptor beta chains below, sequenced in a study of T cell changes during pregnancy in multiple sclerosis. Method: immunoSEQ multiplex PCR; TCRdb's copy keeps in-frame clones and lacks some. The profile shows under 100,000 clones, 80% to 95% of them singletons. The sequencing used peripheral blood, collected in the first trimester of pregnancy. Every receptor here comes from a female donor in good health, enrolled as a control in a pregnancy study.

As regards this clone: Additional DNA sequences in this sample encode the identical CDR3. The DNA for the CDR3 is TGCGCCAGCAGCCAAAGACAGGGAGTTTACAATGAGCAGTTCTTC. This translates into CASSQRQGVYNEQFF. The rearrangement joins TRBV4-3 to TRBJ2-1; 7 positions match TRBD1. With 2 bases clipped from V and 4 bases from J, the junction kept 5 bases outside the gene matches. The CDR3 spans 15 residues. Germline assignment: CDR1 LGHNA and CDR2 YSLEER.

The chain uses TRBV5-1 and TRBJ1-1; possible D gene TRBD1, 5 bases. The CDR3 sequence is 12 residues long. V was trimmed by 4 bases and J by 4 bases, leaving 8 bases between them. Per germline, CDR1 SGHRS and CDR2 YFSETQ. The CDR3: CASSRGGTEAFF. CDR3 in DNA: TGCGCCAGCAGCAGGGGTGGCACTGAAGCTTTCTTT.

The chain uses TRBV30 and TRBJ2-7, with 7 nucleotides matching TRBD1. The CDR3 extends over 17 amino acids. Germline-derived CDR1 and CDR2 are GTSNPN and SVGIG (reference sequence). V lost 1 base to trimming and J lost 0 bases; unmatched junction nucleotides: 12. CDR3 nucleotide sequence: TGTGCCTGGAGTGGCCTTCCGGGACAGAAAACCTCCTACGAGCAGTACTTC. This codes for CAWSGLPGQKTSYEQYF.

The genes are TRBV4-3 and TRBJ1-4; TRBD1 matches at 7 bases. Germline trimming cut 3 bases from V and 5 bases from J; bases unmatched to any gene: 6. There are 15 residues in the CDR3. CDR1 and CDR2 from the germline V gene are LGHNA and YSLEER. CDR3: CASSQRTGTNEKLFF. Written as DNA, the CDR3 is TGCGCCAGCAGCCAGAGGACAGGCACAAATGAAAAACTGTTTTTT.

The chain links TRBV7-9 to TRBJ1-1; the D is unclear. The germline V and J ends were trimmed by 5 bases and 5 bases, with 9 bases remaining between them. The germline CDR1 and CDR2 sequences are SEHNR and FQNEAQ (reference sequence). The CDR3 is 12 residues long. In DNA, the CDR3 is TGTGCCAGCAGCCCTCGGGAGACTGAAGCTTTCTTT. It yields the protein CASSPRETEAFF.